This TCR beta chain was recovered during a study of cytomegalovirus exposure and HLA in healthy donors. PCR involved 60 Vbeta and 13 Jbeta primers. The repertoire was sequenced with immunoSEQ multiplex PCR; TCRdb's copy has only in-frame clones and lacks some. The data contain tens of thousands of clones, 80% to 90% of them seen just once; the ten biggest clones take up 5.5% to 6.5%. This receptor was taken from a woman aged 18-35 years in good health and CMV-seropositive. What was sequenced was PBMCs.

The CDR3 here is CASSPAATGAYGYTF. As DNA, the CDR3 is TGCGCCAGCAGCCCCGCGGCGACAGGGGCCTATGGCTACACCTTC. This sequence joins TRBV5-1 and TRBJ1-2, with 8 bases that match TRBD1. V was clipped by 4 bases and J by 4 bases; unmatched bases: 9. The germline V gene has CDR1 SGHRS and CDR2 YFSETQ. The CDR3 has 15 residues.